These T cell receptor beta chains were read from a single sample in a study of blood T cell repertoires in COVID-19. TCRdb keeps only in-frame clones here, not all; method: immunoSEQ multiplex PCR. In the table there are over 300,000 clones, roughly nine tenths of which are singletons. Sequences were obtained from peripheral blood. Receptor source: a man aged 35-49 years with acute or convalescent COVID-19. CDR3s leave out the opening cysteine and the closing phenylalanine or tryptophan.

J | V | CDR3
TRBJ1-2 | TRBV29-1 | SVFDRALVGGYT
TRBJ2-1 | TRBV3-1/TRBV3-2 | ASSPNLAGRDEQF
TRBJ2-2 | TRBV18 | ASSQGQGANTGELF
TRBJ1-3 | TRBV30 | AWRFPLSGNTIY
TRBJ2-7 | TRBV6-5 | ASSYRETYEQY
TRBJ1-2 | TRBV29-1 | SVGRTGNYGYT
TRBJ2-7 | TRBV10-3 | AISDLAQVYEQY
TRBJ2-3 | TRBV4-2 | ASSRRLAGSTDTQY
TRBJ2-2 | TRBV7-2 | ASSFGATGELF
TRBJ1-1 | TRBV7-9 | ASSSTGGITEAF
TRBJ1-1 | TRBV5-6 | ASSLKRGLLNTEAF
TRBJ1-2 | TRBV29-1 | SVERLSEYGYT
TRBJ2-4 | TRBV5-5 | ASSPTTADLPKNIQY
TRBJ2-2 | TRBV10-3 | AISAPGTGELF
TRBJ2-5 | TRBV19 | ASSARDRGLWETQY
TRBJ1-1 | TRBV5-1 | ASSSLQGSNTEAF
TRBJ2-7 | TRBV12-3/TRBV12-4 | ASSFRLSTEQY
TRBJ1-1 | TRBV29-1 | SVHRDLGTEAF
TRBJ1-1 | TRBV9 | ASSHRETGGTEAF
TRBJ2-5 | TRBV11-2 | ASSLVREEETQY
TRBJ1-1 | TRBV27 | ASSLRGLIEEAF
TRBJ1-2 | TRBV6-6 | ASSLPGQGRSPPRYGYT
TRBJ2-3 | TRBV28 | ASSPTPAGGPDTQY
TRBJ1-2 | TRBV5-1 | ASSLASPDYGYT
TRBJ2-1 | TRBV5-8 | ASSLGTSAYNEQF
TRBJ2-1 | TRBV7-3 | ASSLGGMSYNEQF
TRBJ2-7 | TRBV19 | ASTSKWAPSSEQY
TRBJ2-5 | TRBV5-1 | ASSLGQGPSETQY
TRBJ1-3 | TRBV5-1 | ASSIGQGPGNTIY
TRBJ1-2 | TRBV6-5 | ASSSGGYGYT
TRBJ2-1 | TRBV9 | ASSPADSEQF
TRBJ2-7 | TRBV7-3 | ASSVDRSPAYEQY
TRBJ1-4 | TRBV6-6 | ASSYSTGGLNEKLF
TRBJ2-1 | TRBV29-1 | SASGLASYNEQF
TRBJ2-1 | TRBV4-3 | ASSQDGPYGGYYNEQF
TRBJ1-6 | TRBV3-1/TRBV3-2 | ASRVRGFTSPLH
TRBJ2-1 | TRBV6-5 | ASSYSGSSYNEQF
TRBJ2-2 | TRBV5-4 | ASSPGVRTDTGELF
TRBJ1-3 | TRBV2 | ASRDTLLSGNTIY
TRBJ1-2 | TRBV27 | ASSWAGGPYGYT
TRBJ1-5 | TRBV28 | ASSFWGLGNQPQH
TRBJ2-3 | TRBV9 | ASSPASGLAADTQY
TRBJ1-2 | TRBV29-1 | SVEDPGYT
TRBJ1-2 | TRBV29-1 | SVVEGNYGYT
TRBJ1-4 | TRBV19 | ASSIGTELNEKLF
TRBJ2-7 | TRBV3-1/TRBV3-2 | ASSQARTQGEEQY
TRBJ1-1 | TRBV18 | ASSRAGNTEAF
TRBJ1-2 | TRBV5-5 | ASSLETGQGNYGYT
TRBJ2-1 | TRBV5-8 | ASSLKSGPPYNEQF
TRBJ2-1 | TRBV7-9 | ASRYRHSSYNEQF